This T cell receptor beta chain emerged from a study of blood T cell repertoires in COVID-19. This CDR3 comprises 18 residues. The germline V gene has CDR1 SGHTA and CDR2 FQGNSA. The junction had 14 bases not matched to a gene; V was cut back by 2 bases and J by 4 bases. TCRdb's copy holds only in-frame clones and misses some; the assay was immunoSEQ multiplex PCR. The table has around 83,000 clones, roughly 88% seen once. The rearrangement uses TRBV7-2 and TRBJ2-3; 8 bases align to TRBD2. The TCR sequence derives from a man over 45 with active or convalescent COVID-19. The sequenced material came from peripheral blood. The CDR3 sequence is CASSLLGSPAGVADTQYF. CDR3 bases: TGTGCCAGCAGCTTACTAGGGTCCCCAGCGGGGGTGGCAGATACGCAGTATTTT.